This entry describes one TCR beta chain. These data belong to a study of blood T cell repertoires in COVID-19. V lost 2 bases, J lost 4 bases, and 8 bases stayed unmatched. From germline, CDR1 is KGHSH and CDR2 LQKENI. CDR3 length: 17 residues. Methods used by the authors: Scientists estimated how many nucleated cells there were by amplifying reference gene primers. The table came from immunoSEQ multiplex PCR; TCRdb's copy has only in-frame clones and leaves some out. V, J and clone size reflect that table, while D and trimming were determined from the DNA. The sample contains 120,000 to 150,000 clones, around 87% of which appear only once.

This chain uses TRBV18 with TRBJ2-5, with 12 bases identical to TRBD2. This clonotype was obtained from a woman aged 40 to 50 with acute or convalescent COVID-19. Specimen: peripheral blood. CDR3 DNA: TGTGCCAGCTCACCAACGGCTAGCGGGAGGGTTGGAGAGACCCAGTACTTC. This gives the protein CASSPTASGRVGETQYF.